Presented here are 16 T cell receptor beta chains from one specimen sequenced in a study of shared clonotypes between healthy human individuals. Method: immunoSEQ multiplex PCR; TCRdb's copy keeps in-frame clones and lacks some. The data show about 470,000 clones, about 85% seen once. The source material was PBMCs. The receptor set was obtained from a woman between 40 and 55 years old in good health. Some clones in this sample may be carry-over from other donors' samples.

Worth noting for this clone: A read error may explain this, as a much larger clone is one base away. The chain recombines TRBV30 with TRBJ1-4; possible D gene TRBD1, 5 bases. There are 11 residues in the CDR3. Looked up from germline, CDR1 is GTSNPN and CDR2 is SVGIG (reference sequence). The CDR3 nucleotides are TGTACCTGGAGTCAAGCCGGGACCGTGTTTTTT. Translation gives CTWSQAGTVFF.

Points on this clone: Germline is not matched at one junction end, which may reflect a read error. CDR3: CACSELVAGIDEQYF. CDR3 DNA: TGTGCCTGCAGTGAACTGGTAGCGGGAATCGACGAGCAGTACTTC. This sequence joins TRBV2 and TRBJ2-7, with 8 positions matching TRBD2. The CDR3 extends over 15 amino acids. Germline V gene lookup returns CDR1 SNHLY and CDR2 FYNNEI.

The genes are TRBV28 and TRBJ1-3, with 7 bases lining up with TRBD1. Per the germline V gene, CDR1 is MDHEN and CDR2 is SYDVKM. Trimming removed 5 bases from V and 4 bases from J; junction bases left unmatched: 8. The CDR3 has 15 amino acids. The chain's CDR3 is CASSTDRDGGNTIYF. CDR3 coding DNA: TGTGCCAGCAGTACAGACAGGGATGGCGGAAACACCATATATTTT.

The rearrangement joins TRBV7-8 to TRBJ2-1; 9 bases fit TRBD2. The germline V gene has CDR1 SGHVS and CDR2 FQNEAQ. Trimming took 5 bases from V and 2 from J; bases not matched to a gene: 4. The CDR3 is 15 residues long. CDR3 in DNA: TGTGCCAGCAGCGTGACTAGCGGTACCTACAATGAGCAGTTCTTC. Translating gives CASSVTSGTYNEQFF.

This chain links TRBV25-1 with TRBJ1-2; a possible D gene is TRBD1 (5 bases). The ends were cut back, 2 bases at V and 3 bases at J, with 10 bases in the middle. CDR3 length equals 14 residues. Germline CDR1 reads MGHDK; CDR2 reads SYGVNS. For the CDR3, the DNA is TGTGCCAGCAGTGAAATTACAGGCGACTATGGCTACACCTTC. Translated, it gives CASSEITGDYGYTF.

The chain combines TRBV15 with TRBJ1-1; TRBD1 might be the D (6 bases). Trimming took 0 bases from V and 9 from J, leaving 14 bases between them. Germline CDR1 LNHNV, CDR2 YYDKDF (reference sequence). The CDR3 runs to 14 residues. CDR3 in amino acids: CATSRDSGGPKAFF. The CDR3 DNA reads TGTGCCACCAGCAGAGATTCTGGGGGGCCGAAAGCTTTCTTT.

The chain is built from TRBV5-1 and TRBJ1-5, with D perhaps matching TRBD1 (6 bases). This CDR3 has 16 residues. Looked up from germline, CDR1 is SGHRS and CDR2 is YFSETQ. The V gene lost 4 bases and the J gene lost 7 bases, with 21 bases spanning the gap. The CDR3 spells CASSLRGGAEDQPQHF. CDR3 DNA: TGCGCCAGCAGCCTCCGAGGGGGGGCGGAGGACCAGCCCCAGCATTTT. Looking up the rest from reference TRBV5-1 and TRBJ1-5 gives the full variable domain: KAGVTQTPRYLIKTRGQQVTLSCSPISGHRSVSWYQQTPGQGLQFLFEYFSETQRNKGNFPGRFSGRQFSNSRSEMNVSTLELGDSALYLCASSLRGGAEDQPQHFGDGTRLSIL.

This chain joins TRBV6-1 and TRBJ1-2, with D maybe TRBD1 (5 bases). This CDR3 region has 16 residues. Germline V gene lookup returns CDR1 MNHNS and CDR2 SASEGT. With 1 base removed from V and 7 bases from J, the gap between germline ends came to 19 bases. The CDR3 DNA sequence: TGTGCCAGCAGTGAAGTAGGGGCGCGCAGGACTATTGGCTACACCTTC. Protein product: CASSEVGARRTIGYTF.

V usage is TRBV28 and J usage is TRBJ1-1, with D hard to call. The CDR3 totals 11 residues. Germline V lookup: CDR1 MDHEN, CDR2 SYDVKM. The V end was cut by 8 bases, the J end by 0 bases, with 4 bases between. Written as DNA, the CDR3 is TGTGCCAGCGGGATGAACACTGAAGCTTTCTTT. Translation: CASGMNTEAFF.

J is TRBJ1-4 and V is TRBV2; tentative D call: TRBD1 (5 bases). The CDR3 runs 14 residues. Germline V gene data show CDR1 as SNHLY and CDR2 as FYNNEI. V dropped 4 bases and J dropped 5 bases, with 11 bases sitting between them. CDR3 sequence (DNA): TGTGCCAGCAGTGGGGGGTGGTGGAATGAAAAACTGTTTTTT. It encodes CASSGGWWNEKLFF.

The table lists this clone with a few counts. Other DNA sequences of this sample code for an identical CDR3. The gene calls are TRBV7-9 and TRBJ2-7; 8 bases map to TRBD2. This CDR3 spans 14 amino acids. After removal of 3 bases from V and 0 bases from J, the junction contained 1 base not matched to a gene. Per the germline V gene, CDR1 is SEHNR and CDR2 is FQNEAQ (reference sequence). The CDR3 nucleotides read TGTGCCAGCAGCTTTGCGGGAGGCTCCTACGAGCAGTACTTC. Amino acid sequence: CASSFAGGSYEQYF.

J is TRBJ1-1 and V is TRBV9; no clear D. Per germline, CDR1 SGDLS and CDR2 YYNGEE. V was pared by 3 bases and J by 4 bases, with 13 bases between. CDR3 length: 14 residues. CDR3 nucleotides: TGTGCCAGCAGCGAAAATTCGATCGGCACTGAAGCTTTCTTT. Translating gives CASSENSIGTEAFF. Full variable domain (outside the CDR3, taken from reference TRBV9 and TRBJ1-1): DSGVTQTPKHLITATGQRVTLRCSPRSGDLSVYWYQQSLDQGLQFLIQYYNGEERAKGNILERFSAQQFPDLHSELNLSSLELGDSALYFCASSENSIGTEAFFGQGTRLTVV.

V usage is TRBV5-4 and J usage is TRBJ2-2; D may be TRBD2 (6 bases). The CDR3 is 14 residues long. Germline V CDR1 and CDR2: SGHNT, YYREEE (reference sequence). The V gene lost 1 base and the J gene lost 7 bases, with 11 bases spanning the gap. Here the CDR3 reads CASSLRGLGGELFF. The CDR3 nucleotides read TGTGCCAGCAGCTTGCGGGGGTTGGGCGGGGAGCTGTTTTTT.

The chain uses TRBV7-9 and TRBJ2-1, with D unclear. The V and J ends lost 1 base and 12 bases respectively, with 13 bases between them. The CDR3 is made up of 13 amino acids. Germline CDR1 reads SEHNR; CDR2 reads FQNEAQ (reference sequence). CDR3 residues: CASSLGARWGQFF. Here the CDR3 DNA reads TGTGCCAGCAGCTTAGGGGCCAGGTGGGGGCAGTTCTTC.

This clone was seen only a few times. Here the CDR3 reads CASSLRRNSGEAYEQYF. CDR3 nucleotide sequence: TGTGCCAGCAGCTTAAGGAGGAACTCGGGCGAGGCCTACGAGCAGTACTTC. The J gene is TRBJ2-7, the V gene TRBV7-3; D perhaps matches TRBD2 (5 bases). The CDR3 runs 17 residues. V was trimmed by 1 base and J by 2 bases, leaving 18 bases between them. Germline V gene sequence: CDR1 SGHTA, CDR2 FQGTGA. Supplemented by reference TRBV7-3 and TRBJ2-7, the full variable domain reads GAGVSQTPSNKVTEKGKYVELRCDPISGHTALYWYRQSLGQGPEFLIYFQGTGAADDSGLPNDRFFAVRPEGSVSTLKIQRTERGDSAVYLCASSLRRNSGEAYEQYFGPGTRLTVT.

There are a few counts of this clone. V and J are TRBV7-9 and TRBJ1-4; D gene uncertain. The CDR3 loop spans 13 amino acids. Trimming removed 7 bases from V and 3 bases from J, with 9 bases in between. Looked up from germline, CDR1 is SEHNR and CDR2 is FQNEAQ (reference sequence). CDR3 DNA sequence: TGTGCCAGCATCCGGAGTGCTAATGAAAAACTGTTTTTT. It translates to CASIRSANEKLFF.